This record looks at one TCR beta chain sequence and its context. As yet, its antigen is unknown. The data were taken from a study of shared clonotypes between healthy human individuals. The naive CD8 subset, CD45RO-negative cells positively selected for CCR7, excluded terminally differentiated effector memory CD45RA+ cells. Donors were Caucasian adults residing in Nashville, Tennessee, USA. Using immunoSEQ multiplex PCR, the repertoire was profiled, and TCRdb retains in-frame clones only, with some absent. The sample lists fewer than 1 million clones; roughly 96% were seen once. The CDR3 spans 13 residues. V gave up 1 base and J gave up 5 bases, with 8 bases separating them. Germline V lookup: CDR1 LNHDA, CDR2 SQIVND (reference sequence). General observations from the study: With a handful of donors compared, 4.5% to 6.5% of naive CD4 clonotypes were shared. With few donors, the genetic and exposure-history diversity represented was limited.

This clonotype was obtained from a young man in good health. The rearrangement uses TRBV19 and TRBJ1-1; D ambiguous. Material for sequencing was naive CD8+ T cells sorted from blood. The CDR3: CASSIGRITEAFF. CDR3 coding DNA: TGTGCCAGTAGTATAGGCCGTATAACTGAAGCTTTCTTT.